This is a list of T cell receptor beta chains from one sample in a study of T-cell memory formation after mild COVID-19. TCRdb itself ran the 5' RACE reads through MiXCR, one entry per CDR3 protein. The data show about 360,000 distinct CDR3 sequences, over 13% seen once. The sample consisted of PBMCs or a T cell subset sorted from them (not recorded which). The receptors were gathered from a man aged 18 to 30 who had mild COVID-19 (a few samples of this study predate the infection). Cell type and time point are not known. Both conserved end residues are part of each CDR3. The D gene is left open where the match is weak. The listing skips clone size in some rows; elsewhere it reads once, few, many or a size class.

>TRBJ2-2|.|TRBV12-3/TRBV12-4|few
CASSPARTGELFF
TGTGCCAGCAGTCCCGCCCGCACCGGGGAGCTGTTTTTT
>TRBJ2-7|TRBD2|TRBV20-1|.
CSAREASGGIGEQYF
TGCAGTGCTAGAGAGGCTAGCGGGGGAATTGGAGAGCAGTACTTC
>TRBJ2-5|TRBD2|TRBV3-1|few
CASSQGPSGGARETQYF
TGTGCCAGCAGCCAGGGACCCAGCGGGGGGGCCAGGGAGACCCAGTACTTC
>TRBJ2-7|TRBD1|TRBV4-3|few
CASSQDGQGAGYEQYF
TGCGCCAGCAGCCAAGACGGGCAGGGGGCCGGGTACGAGCAGTACTTC
>TRBJ1-2|.|TRBV6-5|many
CASTSRGLGYTF
TGTGCCAGCACTTCTCGGGGTCTTGGCTACACCTTC
>TRBJ2-3|.|TRBV6-4|.
CASSDLAGDTQYF
TGTGCCAGCAGTGACTTGGCGGGGGATACGCAGTATTTT
>TRBJ2-1|.|TRBV24-1|few
CATSEPGVREDEQFF
TGTGCCACCAGTGAGCCTGGGGTCAGGGAGGATGAGCAGTTCTTC
>TRBJ1-1|.|TRBV19|.
CASGGSTEAFF
TGTGCCAGTGGGGGTTCCACTGAAGCTTTCTTT
>TRBJ1-1|TRBD1|TRBV6-5|few
CARVPRDRNTEAFF
TGTGCCAGGGTGCCCCGGGACAGGAACACTGAAGCTTTCTTT
>TRBJ1-5|.|TRBV4-3|.
CASSQNDGTNQPQHF
TGCGCCAGCAGCCAAAACGACGGAACGAATCAGCCCCAGCATTTT
>TRBJ1-1|.|TRBV5-1|many
CASSSLIFGEAFF
TGCGCCAGCAGCTCCCTTATTTTCGGGGAAGCTTTCTTT
>TRBJ2-3|TRBD2|TRBV5-1|.
CASRAGALTDTQYF
TGCGCCAGCAGAGCGGGGGCCCTCACAGATACGCAGTATTTT
>TRBJ2-1|TRBD2|TRBV12-3/TRBV12-4|few
CASSLIAGGNGEQFF
TGTGCCAGCAGTTTAATAGCGGGGGGTAACGGTGAGCAGTTCTTC
>TRBJ2-1|.|TRBV19|once
CASSRVLSYNEQFF
TGTGCCAGTAGTAGAGTTCTCTCCTACAATGAGCAGTTCTTC
>TRBJ2-5|.|TRBV5-5|.
CASSSEGGPSQETQYF
TGTGCCAGCAGCTCAGAGGGGGGCCCTTCCCAAGAGACCCAGTACTTC
>TRBJ2-3|.|TRBV20-1|few
CSAKRTDTDTQYF
TGCAGTGCCAAAAGGACGGACACAGATACGCAGTATTTT
>TRBJ2-6|.|TRBV5-4|.
CASSAPRASGANVLTF
TGTGCCAGCTCGGCACCTAGGGCATCTGGGGCCAACGTCCTGACTTTC
>TRBJ2-3|.|TRBV7-2|.
CASSARVSDTQYF
TGTGCCAGCAGCGCCAGGGTTTCAGATACGCAGTATTTT
>TRBJ1-6|TRBD1|TRBV12-3/TRBV12-4|many
CASHRGDRESPLHF
TGTGCCAGCCACAGGGGGGACAGGGAATCACCCCTCCACTTT
>TRBJ2-5|.|TRBV7-9|few
CASSTLSTGTRETQYF
TGTGCCAGCAGCACGCTATCGACAGGGACTCGGGAGACCCAGTACTTC
>TRBJ1-5|.|TRBV20-1|.
CSVRWAVNQPQHF
TGCAGTGTCAGGTGGGCAGTCAATCAGCCCCAGCATTTT
>TRBJ2-5|.|TRBV30|.
CAGWRGAWYF
TGTGCCGGTTGGCGGGGCGCGTGGTACTTC
>TRBJ2-3|.|TRBV6-6|many
CASSYRASTRDTQYF
TGTGCCAGCAGTTACAGGGCTAGCACCAGAGATACGCAGTATTTT
>TRBJ2-3|TRBD2|TRBV5-1|.
CASSLGAGDSKDTQYF
TGCGCCAGCAGCTTGGGGGCGGGGGACTCCAAGGATACGCAGTATTTT
>TRBJ1-2|TRBD1|TRBV5-1|few
CASSLGQGDGYGYTF
TGCGCCAGCAGCTTGGGACAGGGAGACGGCTATGGCTACACCTTC
>TRBJ2-1|TRBD1|TRBV9|.
CASSSRDSYNEQFF
TGTGCCAGCAGCAGCCGGGACAGCTACAATGAGCAGTTCTTC
>TRBJ1-1|.|TRBV25-1|.
CASSEMEGSTEAFF
TGTGCCAGCAGTGAAATGGAGGGTAGCACTGAAGCTTTCTTT
>TRBJ1-5|.|TRBV20-1|few
CSARPSLNQPQHF
TGCAGTGCTAGACCCTCCCTTAATCAGCCCCAGCATTTT
>TRBJ2-1|.|TRBV6-1|few
CASSVLTGTRDNEQFF
TGTGCCAGCAGTGTCCTGACCGGGACCCGAGACAATGAGCAGTTCTTC
>TRBJ2-1|.|TRBV20-1|.
CSARPRTVHYNEQFF
TGCAGTGCCCGGCCCCGGACAGTGCACTACAATGAGCAGTTCTTC
>TRBJ2-3|TRBD2|TRBV7-9|many
CASSSLAGALTDTQYF
TGTGCCAGCAGCTCGCTAGCGGGGGCCCTCACAGATACGCAGTATTTT
>TRBJ2-3|TRBD1|TRBV2|few
CASSPQGPTDTQYF
TGTGCCAGCAGTCCACAGGGGCCGACAGATACGCAGTATTTT
>TRBJ2-1|TRBD2|TRBV2|.
CASSRVAGALAVVVVQFF
TGTGCCAGCAGTAGGGTAGCGGGGGCTCTTGCTGTAGTTGTTGTGCAGTTCTTC
>TRBJ1-6|.|TRBV20-1|few
CSARVAGSGSSPLHF
TGCAGTGCTAGAGTAGCAGGTTCGGGGAGTTCACCCCTCCACTTT
>TRBJ1-4|.|TRBV7-2|many
CASSFSFEQAREKLFF
TGTGCCAGCAGCTTCTCTTTCGAACAGGCGCGTGAAAAACTGTTTTTT
>TRBJ1-4|.|TRBV10-3|many
CAISEREGEKLFF
TGTGCCATCAGTGAGAGGGAAGGTGAAAAACTGTTTTTT
>TRBJ1-1|.|TRBV7-2|.
CASSSWTVMNTEAFF
TGTGCCAGCAGCTCCTGGACGGTGATGAACACTGAAGCTTTCTTT
>TRBJ1-2|.|TRBV5-4|many
CASSATGYYTF
TGTGCCAGCAGCGCCACAGGGTACTACACCTTC
>TRBJ2-7|.|TRBV7-8|.
CASSPSVYYEQYF
TGTGCCAGCAGCCCTAGCGTTTACTACGAGCAGTACTTC
>TRBJ2-5|TRBD1|TRBV5-5|many
CASSLPETGAQETQYF
TGTGCCAGCAGCTTGCCCGAAACAGGGGCCCAAGAGACCCAGTACTTC
>TRBJ1-1|.|TRBV18|many
CASSPGVNTEAFF
TGTGCCAGCAGCCCAGGGGTTAACACTGAAGCTTTCTTT
>TRBJ2-5|.|TRBV20-1|many
CSASTRGETQYF
TGCAGTGCTAGTACTAGAGGGGAGACCCAGTACTTC
>TRBJ1-6|TRBD1|TRBV4-2|.
CASSQSLDRSSYNSPLHF
TGTGCCAGCAGCCAATCCTTGGACAGGAGCTCCTATAATTCACCCCTCCACTTT
>TRBJ2-5|.|TRBV28|.
CASSLGGVATQYF
TGTGCCAGCAGTTTAGGCGGGGTCGCGACCCAGTACTTC
>TRBJ2-1|.|TRBV29-1|few
CSVVGRGGVPWQFF
TGCAGCGTTGTCGGCAGGGGTGGGGTCCCGTGGCAGTTCTTC
>TRBJ2-3|.|TRBV5-1|few
CASRPDRGSGGYTDTQYF
TGCGCCAGCAGGCCGGACAGGGGAAGCGGGGGATACACAGATACGCAGTATTTT
>TRBJ2-1|TRBD1|TRBV5-5|many
CASSFGQVPYNEQFF
TGTGCCAGCAGCTTTGGACAGGTACCCTACAATGAGCAGTTCTTC
>TRBJ1-4|.|TRBV28|few
CASSFLYEKLFF
TGTGCCAGCAGTTTCCTGTATGAAAAACTGTTTTTT
>TRBJ1-2|.|TRBV29-1|few
CSVSDGYGYTF
TGCAGCGTTTCCGACGGATATGGCTACACCTTC
>TRBJ2-3|.|TRBV18|many
CASSSASTDTQYF
TGTGCCAGCTCATCAGCGAGCACAGATACGCAGTATTTT
>TRBJ2-1|.|TRBV20-1|few
CSARGDRGGASYNEQFF
TGCAGTGCTAGAGGTGATAGAGGGGGAGCCTCCTACAATGAGCAGTTCTTC
>TRBJ2-2|.|TRBV6-1|.
CAIGIYGGGELFF
TGTGCCATCGGGATTTATGGGGGCGGGGAGCTGTTTTTT
>TRBJ2-3|.|TRBV29-1|.
CSVEGGAGTDTQYF
TGCAGCGTTGAAGGGGGGGCCGGCACAGATACGCAGTATTTT
>TRBJ1-6|TRBD1|TRBV27|.
CASSLSGTANSPLHF
TGTGCCAGCAGTCTATCCGGGACAGCCAATTCACCCCTCCACTTT
>TRBJ1-6|TRBD1|TRBV7-2|.
CASSSRQGRYSPLHF
TGTGCCAGCAGCTCCCGACAGGGCCGGTATTCACCCCTCCACTTT